Here is one T cell receptor beta chain with its context. Its antigen is not known. This sample is drawn from a study of T cells expressing NK-cell markers. Overall study: Each TCR beta repertoire originated in sorted T cells that were CD3+CD56+NKG2C+, CD3+CD56+NKG2C- or CD3+CD56-NKG2C+.

Reanalyzing the 5' RACE reads, TCRdb keeps one entry per CDR3 protein, without DNA. The ten top clones account for about 1.5%, within a sample of about 460,000 distinct CDR3 sequences. Study findings and constraints: A handful of donors likewise had their CD3+CD56-NKG2C+ fraction led by these clonotypes.

The sample comprised blood T cells: a sorted CD56 or NKG2C T cell subset, CD4+ or CD8+ T cells, or bulk PBMC T cells (not recorded which). This TCR was recovered from a woman between 50 and 59 years old in good health.

CDR3: CSAQQGPYGYTF. The V call is TRBV20-1, the J call TRBJ1-2. Germline CDR1 DFQATT, CDR2 SNEGSKA (reference sequence). The CDR3 extends over 12 amino acids.